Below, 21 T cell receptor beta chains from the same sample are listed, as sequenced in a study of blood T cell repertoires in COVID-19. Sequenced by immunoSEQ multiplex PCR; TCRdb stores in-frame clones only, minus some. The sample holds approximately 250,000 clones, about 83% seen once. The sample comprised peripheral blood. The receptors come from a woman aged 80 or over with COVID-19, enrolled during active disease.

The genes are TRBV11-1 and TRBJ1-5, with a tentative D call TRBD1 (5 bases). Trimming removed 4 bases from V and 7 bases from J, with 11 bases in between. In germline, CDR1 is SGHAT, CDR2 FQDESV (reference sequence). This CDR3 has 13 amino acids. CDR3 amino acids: CASSSQTDQPQHF. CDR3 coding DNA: TGTGCCAGCAGCTCGCAGACAGACCAGCCCCAGCATTTT.

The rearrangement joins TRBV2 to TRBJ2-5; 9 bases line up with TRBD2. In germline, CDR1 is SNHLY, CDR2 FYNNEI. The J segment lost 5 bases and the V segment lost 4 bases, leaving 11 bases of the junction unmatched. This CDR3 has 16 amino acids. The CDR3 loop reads CASSGPSGALQETQYF. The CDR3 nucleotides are TGTGCCAGCAGTGGACCTAGCGGGGCGCTCCAGGAGACCCAGTACTTC.

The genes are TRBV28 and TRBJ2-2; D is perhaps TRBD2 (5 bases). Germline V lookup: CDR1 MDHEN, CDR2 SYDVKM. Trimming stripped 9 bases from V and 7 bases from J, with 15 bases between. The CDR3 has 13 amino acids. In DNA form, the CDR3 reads TGTGCCAGTTTCTACGACGGAGGCGGGGAGCTGTTTTTT. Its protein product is CASFYDGGGELFF. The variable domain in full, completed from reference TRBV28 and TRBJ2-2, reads DVKVTQSSRYLVKRTGEKVFLECVQDMDHENMFWYRQDPGLGLRLIYFSYDVKMKEKGDIPEGYSVSREKKERFSLILESASTNQTSMYLCASFYDGGGELFFGEGSRLTVL.

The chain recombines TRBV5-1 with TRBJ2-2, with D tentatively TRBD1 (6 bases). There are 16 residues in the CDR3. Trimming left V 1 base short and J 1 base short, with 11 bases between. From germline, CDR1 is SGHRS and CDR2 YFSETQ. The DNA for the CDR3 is TGCGCCAGCAGCTTGACTCCGGACAGGAACACCGGGGAGCTGTTTTTT. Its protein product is CASSLTPDRNTGELFF. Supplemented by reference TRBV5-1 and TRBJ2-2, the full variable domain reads KAGVTQTPRYLIKTRGQQVTLSCSPISGHRSVSWYQQTPGQGLQFLFEYFSETQRNKGNFPGRFSGRQFSNSRSEMNVSTLELGDSALYLCASSLTPDRNTGELFFGEGSRLTVL.

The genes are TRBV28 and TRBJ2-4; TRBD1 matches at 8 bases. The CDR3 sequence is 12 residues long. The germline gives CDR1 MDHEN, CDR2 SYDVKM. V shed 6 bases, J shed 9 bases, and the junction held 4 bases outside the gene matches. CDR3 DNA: TGTGCCAGCAGAACAGGGGGAGGCATTCAGTACTTC. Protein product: CASRTGGGIQYF.

The CDR3 nucleotides are TGCGCCAGCAGCTTAAGGGTGGACAGCCGTGACTATGGCTACACCTTC. It specifies CASSLRVDSRDYGYTF. V gene TRBV5-1 combines with J gene TRBJ1-2, with D perhaps TRBD1 (6 bases). The CDR3 totals 16 residues. Germline V CDR1 and CDR2: SGHRS, YFSETQ. Trimming shortened V by 2 bases and J by 3 bases, and 17 bases separated the two germline ends.

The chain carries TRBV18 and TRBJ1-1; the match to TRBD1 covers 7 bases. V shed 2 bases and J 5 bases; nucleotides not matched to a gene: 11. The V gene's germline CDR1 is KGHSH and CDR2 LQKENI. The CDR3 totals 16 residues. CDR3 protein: CASSPERQGGVTEAFF. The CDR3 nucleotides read TGTGCCAGCTCACCAGAAAGGCAGGGGGGAGTGACTGAAGCTTTCTTT.

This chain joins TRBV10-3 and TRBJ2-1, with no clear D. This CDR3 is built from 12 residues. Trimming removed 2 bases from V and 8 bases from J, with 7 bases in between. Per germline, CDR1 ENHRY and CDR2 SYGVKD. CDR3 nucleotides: TGTGCCATCAGTGAGGGGCTCGATGAGCAGTTCTTC. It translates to CAISEGLDEQFF.

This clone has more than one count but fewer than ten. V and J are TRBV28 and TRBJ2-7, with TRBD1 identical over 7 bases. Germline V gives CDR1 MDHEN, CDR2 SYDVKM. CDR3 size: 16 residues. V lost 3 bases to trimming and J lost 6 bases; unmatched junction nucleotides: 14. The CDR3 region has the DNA TGTGCCAGCAGTTTCACCCTCGGGACAGTCATTGCCGAGCAGTACTTC. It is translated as CASSFTLGTVIAEQYF.

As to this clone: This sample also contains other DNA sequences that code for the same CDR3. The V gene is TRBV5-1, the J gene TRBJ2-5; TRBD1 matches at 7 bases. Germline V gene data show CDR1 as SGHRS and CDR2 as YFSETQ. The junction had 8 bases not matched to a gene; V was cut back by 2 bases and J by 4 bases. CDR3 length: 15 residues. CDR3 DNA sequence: TGCGCCAGCAGCTTACAGGGGACGGGTCGAGAGACCCAGTACTTC. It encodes CASSLQGTGRETQYF.

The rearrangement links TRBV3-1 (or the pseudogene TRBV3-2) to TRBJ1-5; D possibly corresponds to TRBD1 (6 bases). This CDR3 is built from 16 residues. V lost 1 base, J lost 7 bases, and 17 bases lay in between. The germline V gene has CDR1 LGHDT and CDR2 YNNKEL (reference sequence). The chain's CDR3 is CASSQGQLGGQQPQHF. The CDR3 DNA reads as TGTGCCAGCAGCCAAGGGCAGTTAGGGGGTCAACAGCCCCAGCATTTT.

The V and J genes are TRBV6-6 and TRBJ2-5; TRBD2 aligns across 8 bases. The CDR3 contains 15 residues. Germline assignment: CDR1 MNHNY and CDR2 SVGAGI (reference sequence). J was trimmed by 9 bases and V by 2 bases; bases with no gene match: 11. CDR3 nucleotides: TGTGCCAGCAGTTACAGTCGGGGGGGGGAGCGGGCCCAGTACTTC. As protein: CASSYSRGGERAQYF.

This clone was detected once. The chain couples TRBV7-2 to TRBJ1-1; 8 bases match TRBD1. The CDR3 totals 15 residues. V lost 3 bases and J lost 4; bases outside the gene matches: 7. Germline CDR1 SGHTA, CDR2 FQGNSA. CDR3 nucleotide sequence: TGTGCCAGCAGCTTTGGCAGGGGGCGGGTCACTGAAGCTTTCTTT. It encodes CASSFGRGRVTEAFF.

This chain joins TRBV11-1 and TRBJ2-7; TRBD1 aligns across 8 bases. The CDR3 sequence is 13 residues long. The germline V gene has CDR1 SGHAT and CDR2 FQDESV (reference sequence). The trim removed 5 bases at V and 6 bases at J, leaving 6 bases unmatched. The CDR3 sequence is CASSPTGVFEQYV. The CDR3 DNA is TGTGCCAGCAGCCCGACAGGGGTGTTCGAGCAGTACGTC.

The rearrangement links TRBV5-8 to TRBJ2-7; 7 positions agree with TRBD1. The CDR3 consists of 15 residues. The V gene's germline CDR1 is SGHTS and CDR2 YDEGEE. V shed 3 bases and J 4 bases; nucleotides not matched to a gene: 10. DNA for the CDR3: TGTGCCAGCAGCTGGGGGCGAGGGGGCAGGTACGAGCAGTACTTC. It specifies CASSWGRGGRYEQYF. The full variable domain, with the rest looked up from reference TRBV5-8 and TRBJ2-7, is EAGVTQSPTHLIKTRGQQATLRCSPISGHTSVYWYQQALGLGLQFLLWYDEGEERNRGNFPPRFSGRQFPNYSSELNVNALELEDSALYLCASSWGRGGRYEQYFGPGTRLTVT.

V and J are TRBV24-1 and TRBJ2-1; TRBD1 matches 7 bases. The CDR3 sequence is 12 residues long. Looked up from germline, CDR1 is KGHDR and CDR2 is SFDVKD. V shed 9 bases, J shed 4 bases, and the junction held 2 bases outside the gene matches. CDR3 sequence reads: CATGTDYNEQFF. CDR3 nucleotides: TGTGCCACCGGGACAGATTACAATGAGCAGTTCTTC.

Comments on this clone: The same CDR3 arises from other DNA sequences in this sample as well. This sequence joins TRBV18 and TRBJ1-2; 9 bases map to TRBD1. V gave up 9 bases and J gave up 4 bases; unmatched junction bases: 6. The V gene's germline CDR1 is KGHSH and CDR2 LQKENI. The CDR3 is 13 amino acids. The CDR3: CASSPGQGYGYTF. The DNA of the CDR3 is TGTGCCAGTTCCCCGGGACAGGGCTATGGCTACACCTTC.

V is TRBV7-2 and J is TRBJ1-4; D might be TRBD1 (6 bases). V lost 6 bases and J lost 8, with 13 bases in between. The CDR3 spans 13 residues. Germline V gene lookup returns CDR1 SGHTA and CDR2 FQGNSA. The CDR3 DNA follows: TGTGCCAGCAGTCCAGGGGTGAACGAAAAACTGTTTTTT. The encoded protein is CASSPGVNEKLFF. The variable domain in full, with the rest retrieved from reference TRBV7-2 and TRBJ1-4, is GAGVSQSPSNKVTEKGKDVELRCDPISGHTALYWYRQSLGQGLEFLIYFQGNSAPDKSGLPSDRFSAERTGGSVSTLTIQRTQQEDSAVYLCASSPGVNEKLFFGSGTQLSVL.

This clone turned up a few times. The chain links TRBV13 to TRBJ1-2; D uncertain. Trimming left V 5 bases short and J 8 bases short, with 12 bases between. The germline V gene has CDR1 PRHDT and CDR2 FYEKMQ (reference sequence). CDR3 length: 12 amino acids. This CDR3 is CASSRSPLGYTF. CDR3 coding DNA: TGTGCCAGCAGCCGGAGCCCCTTAGGCTACACCTTC.

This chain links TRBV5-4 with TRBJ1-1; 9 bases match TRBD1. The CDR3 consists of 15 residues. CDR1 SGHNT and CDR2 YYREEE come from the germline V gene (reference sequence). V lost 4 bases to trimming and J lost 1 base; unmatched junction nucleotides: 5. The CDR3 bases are TGTGCCAGCAGCGATCCGGGACAGGGGAACACTGAAGCTTTCTTT. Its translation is CASSDPGQGNTEAFF.

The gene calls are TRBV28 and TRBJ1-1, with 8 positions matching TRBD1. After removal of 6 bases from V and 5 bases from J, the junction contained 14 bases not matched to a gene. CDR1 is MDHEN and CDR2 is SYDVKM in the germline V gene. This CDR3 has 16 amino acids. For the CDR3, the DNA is TGTGCCAGCAGCCCTCCTCTGACAGGGGTTGGGACTGAAGCTTTCTTT. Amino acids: CASSPPLTGVGTEAFF.